This TCR beta chain was observed in a study of low-dose radiotherapy and immunotherapy resistance in tumors. Study as a whole: Individuals in Cohort 2 had 1 Gy per fraction every two weeks, adding up to 13 Gy over 26 weeks. Oral aspirin at 300 mg was taken daily by patients for four cycles, beginning on cycle 1 day 1.

TRAV- and TRBV-specific primers, spanning alpha and beta chains, primed first-strand cDNA. With a V-primer adapter and a constant-region primer, TCRs were amplified for about 20 PCR cycles. Researchers amplified the isolated mRNA using in vitro transcription. TCRdb processed the reads anew with MiXCR; each CDR3 protein has one entry. The sample contains about 60,000 distinct CDR3 sequences, less than 30% of which appear only once. CDR1 and CDR2 (germline): DFQATT, SNEGSKA (reference sequence). The CDR3 has 15 residues. Trimming took 1 base from V and 8 from J; bases not matched to a gene: 8. Time point in this sample: after trial treatment. Treatment of the sample: LDRT plus nivolumab, ipilimumab, low-dose cyclophosphamide and aspirin (RACIN trial).

The sequence came from a male donor with prostate cancer. Material: PBMCs, obtained after low-dose radiotherapy plus immunotherapy. V gene TRBV20-1 combines with J gene TRBJ1-6; 7 positions match TRBD1. The CDR3 protein is CSARAGQVWYSPLHF. The CDR3 region has the DNA TGCAGTGCTAGAGCCGGACAGGTGTGGTATTCACCCCTCCACTTT.